This T cell receptor (beta chain) was sequenced during a study of cytomegalovirus exposure and HLA in healthy donors. TCRdb's copy holds only in-frame clones and misses some; the assay was immunoSEQ multiplex PCR. The repertoire holds more than 65,000 clones, with 90% to 95% as singletons. The sample holds a few counts of this clone. Germline CDR1 SGHNT, CDR2 YYREEE (reference sequence). The CDR3 sequence is 15 residues long. J gave up 4 bases and V 4 bases, and 9 bases lay outside the gene matches. The TCR sequence derives from a man between 18 and 29 years old in good health and CMV-seronegative. The genes are TRBV5-4 and TRBJ2-5, with 8 bases lining up with TRBD2. Sequencing was carried out using PBMCs. This CDR3 reads CASSGAVAGRETQYF. CDR3 in DNA: TGTGCCAGCAGCGGGGCAGTAGCGGGAAGAGAGACCCAGTACTTC.